These 28 T cell receptor beta chains originate from one sample sequenced in a study of T cells after yellow fever vaccination. TCRdb fed the 5' RACE reads into MiXCR, producing one record per CDR3 protein. Of 250,000 to 400,000 distinct CDR3 sequences in the sample, over 4% were seen once. The sample in question was PBMCs, obtained 5 days after the yellow fever booster vaccination. The receptors come from a man in his late teens or twenties who received the YFV17D yellow fever vaccine.

Note on this clonotype: A junction boundary mismatches the germline segment, possibly from a read error. V usage is TRBV24-1 and J usage is TRBJ2-5; D is unresolved. CDR3 length equals 13 residues. CDR1 is KGHDR, CDR2 SFDVKD, per germline. CDR3 loop: CAASDGYQETQYF. The CDR3 DNA reads as TGTGCCGCCAGTGATGGCTACCAAGAGACCCAGTACTTC.

This clonotype showed up many times. The rearrangement links TRBV27 to TRBJ2-7; maybe TRBD1 (6 bases). The germline V gene encodes CDR1 MNHEY and CDR2 SMNVEV (reference sequence). The germline V and J ends were trimmed by 5 bases and 9 bases, with 26 bases remaining between them. The CDR3 sequence is 16 residues long. The CDR3 DNA reads as TGTGCCAGCAGTCCACTAACCCGGGACACTGGTGGTCGGCAGTACGTC. Translation: CASSPLTRDTGGRQYV.

The genes are TRBV5-1 and TRBJ2-5; D is tentatively TRBD1 or TRBD2 (5 bases each). The V gene lost 3 bases and the J gene lost 5 bases, with 14 bases spanning the gap. The CDR3 is 14 amino acids. Per germline, CDR1 SGHRS and CDR2 YFSETQ. The CDR3 protein is CASSSGTIGETQYF. The DNA of the CDR3 is TGCGCCAGCAGCTCCGGGACCATAGGGGAGACCCAGTACTTC.

There are many counts of this clonotype. This sequence joins TRBV12-3 or TRBV12-4 and TRBJ1-2, with D unresolved. Deletions cut 6 bases from V and 2 bases from J, with 4 bases between. The CDR3 is 11 amino acids. The DNA for the CDR3 is TGTGCCAGCAGAAGGAACTATGGCTACACCTTC. Its translation is CASRRNYGYTF.

This clonotype was detected a few times. The chain combines TRBV4-3 with TRBJ1-1, with D uncertain. Trimming stripped 5 bases from V and 1 base from J, with 8 bases between. Looked up from germline, CDR1 is LGHNA and CDR2 is YSLEER. This CDR3 has 13 residues. In DNA form, the CDR3 reads TGCGCCAGCAGCTCTAGGTGGAACACTGAAGCTTTCTTT. Its translation is CASSSRWNTEAFF.

This clonotype has only a few counts. The chain joins TRBV6-2 or TRBV6-3 to TRBJ2-3; tentative D call: TRBD2 (6 bases). In germline, CDR1 is MNHEY, CDR2 SVGEGT. This CDR3 region has 17 residues. V was shortened by 4 bases and J by 4 bases, with 21 bases between the two germline ends. CDR3 loop: CASSFDATSTVPDTQYF. The CDR3 DNA follows: TGTGCCAGCAGTTTTGACGCGACTAGTACGGTCCCAGATACGCAGTATTTT.

This chain uses TRBV7-2 with TRBJ1-3, with D unresolved. The CDR3 loop spans 14 amino acids. V lost 3 bases and J lost 0, with 6 bases in between. CDR1 and CDR2 from the germline V gene are SGHTA and FQGNSA. This chain's CDR3 is CASSFAVSGNTIYF. The DNA for the CDR3 is TGTGCCAGCAGCTTTGCGGTCTCTGGAAACACCATATATTTT.

This clonotype was seen a few times. The chain recombines TRBV23-1 with TRBJ2-7; tentative D call: TRBD1 (5 bases). TRBV23-1 counts as an open reading frame of uncertain function. Trimming took 2 bases from V and 6 from J, leaving 14 bases between them. CDR3 size: 14 residues. The CDR3 region is CASSQPTVTPEQYV. CDR3 nucleotides: TGCGCCAGCAGTCAACCGACAGTGACGCCCGAGCAGTACGTC.

This chain connects TRBV6-5 to TRBJ1-5; possible D gene TRBD1, 5 bases. The CDR3 sequence is 16 residues long. The germline V and J ends were trimmed by 2 bases and 2 bases, with 13 bases remaining between them. Per germline, CDR1 MNHEY and CDR2 SVGAGI. The CDR3 region has the DNA TGTGCCAGCAGTTACGGGGGGTTGAGCGGCAATCAGCCCCAGCATTTT. It specifies CASSYGGLSGNQPQHF.

This clonotype showed up just a few times. One end of the junction does not line up with germline, which may come from a read error. The chain uses TRBV25-1 and TRBJ1-6; 8 bases agree with TRBD1. The germline CDR1 and CDR2 sequences are MGHDK and SYGVNS. The CDR3 has 13 residues. The CDR3 coding sequence is TGTGCCAGCAAGGACAGGGATAAGTCACCCCTCCACTTT. Protein sequence: CASKDRDKSPLHF.

This clonotype was detected only a few times. The chain joins TRBV10-3 to TRBJ2-5, with no clear D. The CDR3 consists of 12 residues. V was pared by 6 bases and J by 5 bases, with 10 bases between. Germline CDR1 is ENHRY and CDR2 is SYGVKD. CDR3 bases: TGTGCCATCAGCTCGATAGGGGAGACCCAGTACTTC. It codes for CAISSIGETQYF.

The chain combines TRBV7-9 with TRBJ1-5, with unresolved D. The germline CDR1 and CDR2 sequences are SEHNR and FQNEAQ (reference sequence). This CDR3 contains 12 residues. The V gene lost 7 bases and the J gene lost 2 bases, with 6 bases spanning the gap. The CDR3 loop reads CASNLGNQPQHF. CDR3 DNA sequence: TGTGCCAGCAATCTCGGCAATCAGCCCCAGCATTTT.

This chain connects TRBV5-1 to TRBJ1-2; D is unresolved. The CDR3 contains 14 residues. V lost 0 bases and J lost 2, with 8 bases in between. Germline CDR1 is SGHRS and CDR2 is YFSETQ. The chain's CDR3 is CASSLAPGNYGYTF. Written as DNA, the CDR3 is TGCGCCAGCAGCTTGGCCCCAGGAAACTATGGCTACACCTTC.

This clonotype has ten or more counts. The V call is TRBV5-5, the J call TRBJ1-1, with 7 bases matching TRBD1. The CDR3 consists of 15 residues. The ends lost 4 bases at V and 3 bases at J; junction bases unmatched: 9. The germline V gene encodes CDR1 SGHKS and CDR2 YYEKEE (reference sequence). CDR3 sequence: CASSQVTGSDTEAFF. CDR3 coding DNA: TGTGCCAGCAGCCAGGTGACAGGGTCGGACACTGAAGCTTTCTTT.

This chain connects TRBV2 to TRBJ2-7; maybe TRBD1 (5 bases). The CDR3 is 13 residues long. Germline-derived CDR1 and CDR2 are SNHLY and FYNNEI. With 4 bases removed from V and 7 bases from J, the gap between germline ends came to 14 bases. In DNA, the CDR3 is TGTGCCAGCAGTGTAGGACAACTGTCGGAGCAGTACGTC. This encodes CASSVGQLSEQYV.

This sequence joins TRBV5-1 and TRBJ2-7; 9 nucleotides match TRBD1. This CDR3 region has 15 residues. V shed 4 bases, J shed 5 bases, and the junction held 10 bases outside the gene matches. CDR1 is SGHRS, CDR2 YFSETQ, per germline. Written as DNA, the CDR3 is TGCGCCAGCAGCGTGGACAGGGGCCTTTCCCACGAGCAGTACTTC. Amino acids: CASSVDRGLSHEQYF.

This clonotype was seen more than once but under ten times. V is TRBV4-1 and J is TRBJ1-5, with D tentatively TRBD1 (5 bases). Per germline, CDR1 MGHRA and CDR2 YSYEKL. This CDR3 is built from 15 residues. Trimming cost V 4 bases and J 0 bases, with 10 bases left between them. CDR3: CASSPQDNSNQPQHF. In DNA form, the CDR3 reads TGCGCCAGCAGCCCGCAGGACAATAGCAATCAGCCCCAGCATTTT.

This clonotype was picked up a small number of times. V is TRBV10-2 and J is TRBJ1-1; D gene ambiguous. Germline V gives CDR1 WSHSY, CDR2 SAAADI. Trimming pared 3 bases from V and 4 bases from J, leaving 9 bases between. This CDR3 spans 13 amino acids. The CDR3 here is CASSDNPGTEAFF. In nucleotides, the CDR3 is TGCGCCAGCAGTGATAACCCCGGCACTGAAGCTTTCTTT.

This clonotype was observed once. The V call is TRBV5-4, the J call TRBJ2-5; 12 nucleotides match TRBD2. CDR3 length: 14 residues. Germline V lookup: CDR1 SGHNT, CDR2 YYREEE (reference sequence). The ends lost 4 bases at V and 5 bases at J; junction bases unmatched: 3. CDR3 loop: CASSPSGGAETQYF. CDR3 nucleotide sequence: TGTGCCAGCAGCCCTAGCGGGGGGGCCGAGACCCAGTACTTC.

In this sample, this clonotype turned up many times. The chain recombines TRBV20-1 with TRBJ2-1; D is possibly TRBD1 (5 bases). Germline assignment: CDR1 DFQATT and CDR2 SNEGSKA (reference sequence). Trimming stripped 0 bases from V and 5 bases from J, with 8 bases between. There are 13 residues in the CDR3. DNA for the CDR3: TGCAGTGCTAGAGACAGGGTCCACAATGAGCAGTTCTTC. Its protein product is CSARDRVHNEQFF.

V usage is TRBV7-2 and J usage is TRBJ1-5; D is ambiguous. The V end was cut by 5 bases, the J end by 6 bases, with 11 bases between. The V gene's germline CDR1 is SGHTA and CDR2 FQGNSA. CDR3 length: 13 amino acids. The CDR3 coding sequence is TGTGCCAGCAGCGATCCTCAAGGTCAGCCCCAGCATTTT. Protein: CASSDPQGQPQHF.

This clonotype was counted many times. The chain has TRBV7-9 and TRBJ2-4, with 8 nucleotides matching TRBD2. The CDR3 runs 14 residues. Per germline, CDR1 SEHNR and CDR2 FQNEAQ (reference sequence). Trimming cost V 6 bases and J 3 bases; bases outside gene matches: 4. CDR3 nucleotide sequence: TGTGCCAGCAGAGTCAGCGGGGGCAAAAACATTCAGTACTTC. Protein: CASRVSGGKNIQYF.

There are a few counts of this clonotype. The chain combines TRBV12-3 or TRBV12-4 with TRBJ2-1, with 10 nucleotides matching TRBD2. The CDR3 runs 17 residues. V lost 6 bases and J lost 6; bases outside the gene matches: 14. CDR3 residues: CASRPGLAPSQGNEQFF. The CDR3, as DNA: TGTGCCAGCAGGCCGGGACTAGCGCCGTCTCAGGGCAATGAGCAGTTCTTC.

This clonotype occurred a few times. This chain uses TRBV5-1 with TRBJ2-1, with TRBD1 matching over 8 bases. The CDR3 contains 14 residues. The trim removed 7 bases at V and 2 bases at J, leaving 5 bases unmatched. The germline V gene has CDR1 SGHRS and CDR2 YFSETQ. The CDR3 DNA reads as TGCGCCAGCCACGGACAGGGTACCTACAATGAGCAGTTCTTC. Its translation: CASHGQGTYNEQFF.

This clonotype came up a few times. The rearrangement joins TRBV9 to TRBJ2-2, with D perhaps TRBD2 (5 bases). The CDR3 contains 14 residues. V shed 2 bases and J shed 5 bases, with 10 bases lying between them. CDR1 and CDR2 from the germline V gene are SGDLS and YYNGEE. The CDR3 region has the DNA TGTGCCAGCAGCGTTTTGGGGAGTACCGGGGAGCTGTTTTTT. Translated: CASSVLGSTGELFF.

The J gene is TRBJ2-2, the V gene TRBV3-1; possibly TRBD2 for D (5 bases). The germline V gene has CDR1 LGHDT and CDR2 YNNKEL (reference sequence). The CDR3 length is 14 residues. V was clipped by 2 bases and J by 5 bases, with 9 bases between them. The CDR3 spells CASSQFRGTGELFF. The CDR3 DNA is TGTGCCAGCAGCCAATTTCGGGGTACCGGGGAGCTGTTTTTT.

This clonotype was seen many times. This rearrangement joins TRBV6-5 to TRBJ1-2, with TRBD1 matching 7 bases. With 4 bases clipped from V and 3 bases from J, the junction kept 8 bases outside the gene matches. Germline CDR1 is MNHEY and CDR2 is SVGAGI. The CDR3 loop spans 15 amino acids. The CDR3 DNA is TGTGCCAGCAGTTTCCTACGAGGGGGCCACTATGGCTACACCTTC. This encodes CASSFLRGGHYGYTF.

This clonotype was seen more than once but under ten times. The V call is TRBV4-1, the J call TRBJ2-3; TRBD2 matches 11 bases. Germline CDR1 MGHRA, CDR2 YSYEKL. V lost 4 bases, J lost 2 bases, and 14 bases stayed unmatched. The CDR3 sequence is 19 residues long. The CDR3 spells CASSRNLLAGGRDTDTQYF. The CDR3 DNA reads as TGCGCCAGCAGCCGCAACCTCCTAGCGGGGGGCAGAGACACAGATACGCAGTATTTT.